Listed below are T cell receptor beta chains from one sample, sequenced in a study of T-cell memory formation after mild COVID-19. TCRdb reanalysed the 5' RACE reads using MiXCR and keeps one entry per CDR3 protein. The sample carries approximately 50,000 distinct CDR3 sequences, around 10% recorded once. Sequencing was performed on PBMCs or a T cell subset sorted from them (not recorded which). The source of these receptors is an adult woman who had mild COVID-19 (a few samples of this study predate the infection). Cell type and time point are not known. Both conserved end residues are trimmed from each CDR3. D genes are given only for firm matches.

D gene,V gene,CDR3 length,CDR3 protein
.,TRBV9,13,ASSVWDHLNTEAF
.,TRBV7-3,18,ASSSLGRHHSSRGTDTQY
.,TRBV20-1,9,SARVLTEAF
TRBD2,TRBV6-4,13,ASSATSGGSDTQY
.,TRBV18,14,ASSPPGRGNNQPQH
TRBD2,TRBV2,12,ASTRQGSGYEQY
TRBD1,TRBV12-3/TRBV12-4,14,ASSRDTGTGVQPQH
.,TRBV6-4,13,ASSDSTGSYNEQF
.,TRBV5-1,12,ASSLLEGSYGYT
.,TRBV6-5,13,ASSPQGLGANVLT
TRBD1,TRBV5-1,14,ASSPNRGPSTDTQY
.,TRBV6-5,14,ASSFLQGLTYNEQF
.,TRBV29-1,9,SVGTAIEQF
.,TRBV5-6,13,ASSSLGLSSYEQY
.,TRBV27,12,ASSDRTGTYEQY
TRBD2,TRBV3-1,13,ASSQVRTSVETQY
.,TRBV11-3,14,ASSLSTGTSYNEQF
TRBD2,TRBV3-1,15,ASSHRLRGKENNEQF
.,TRBV14,9,ASGRNYEQY
TRBD2,TRBV9,17,ASSAKVGRGRAQTGELF
.,TRBV25-1,12,ASSESSRVEIQY
.,TRBV20-1,14,SARDNIGQTGETQY
TRBD2,TRBV20-1,14,SAIPTSSGSLYEQY
.,TRBV18,11,ASSPGTQETQY
.,TRBV5-1,12,ASSGRDVSYEQY
.,TRBV7-2,10,ASSLSNYGYT
TRBD2,TRBV20-1,12,SASLLAGFYEQY
.,TRBV5-1,12,ASSLEGYQETQY
.,TRBV7-8,12,ASSPQGNSYEQY
TRBD1,TRBV4-2,13,ASSQEQGPNYGYT
TRBD1,TRBV7-8,14,ASSLFGTGGNQPQH
.,TRBV15,13,ATSRDSAGAYEQY
.,TRBV7-2,14,ASSLIVRGLFDTQY
TRBD2,TRBV3-1,12,ASTPASGVFEQY
.,TRBV18,13,ASSPGSSRYTVQY